The present T cell receptor beta chain was sequenced within a study of cytomegalovirus exposure and HLA in healthy donors. This clone was detected a few times. With 60 Vbeta and 13 Jbeta primers, the PCR was carried out. Using immunoSEQ multiplex PCR, the repertoire was profiled, and TCRdb retains in-frame clones only, with some absent. The repertoire holds 180,000 or so clones, with roughly 79% as singletons. Trimming pared 5 bases from V and 5 bases from J, leaving 12 bases between. This CDR3 has 13 residues. Germline V CDR1 and CDR2: SGHAT, FQDESV (reference sequence). Sequenced sample: PBMCs. The clonotype comes from a woman between 18 and 29 years old in good health and CMV-seropositive. The V gene is TRBV11-1, the J gene TRBJ2-5; perhaps TRBD2 as D (6 bases). This CDR3 is CASSHLGRETQYF. For the CDR3, the DNA is TGTGCCAGCAGCCACCTGGGGAGGGAGACCCAGTACTTC. The variable domain in full, with the rest retrieved from reference TRBV11-1 and TRBJ2-5, is EAEVAQSPRYKITEKSQAVAFWCDPISGHATLYWYRQILGQGPELLVQFQDESVVDDSQLPKDRFSAERLKGVDSTLKIQPAELGDSAMYLCASSHLGRETQYFGPGTRLLVL.